This TCR beta chain was sequenced for a study of blood T cell repertoires in COVID-19. The CDR3 covers 16 residues. The V end was cut by 0 bases, the J end by 2 bases, with 10 bases between. Germline V CDR1 and CDR2: LNHNV, YYDKDF (reference sequence). This clone has more than one count but fewer than ten. The data were produced by immunoSEQ multiplex PCR, yet TCRdb's version contains in-frame clones alone and is incomplete. The repertoire includes 250,000 to 350,000 clones, almost 90% of them detected once, and 11% sits in the top ten. The source is a woman in her thirties with COVID-19, enrolled during active disease. Sequencing input: peripheral blood. The genes are TRBV15 and TRBJ2-2; D is undetermined. The CDR3 sequence: CATSRDLRLNTGELFF. In DNA, the CDR3 is TGTGCCACCAGCAGAGATTTACGGTTAAACACCGGGGAGCTGTTTTTT.